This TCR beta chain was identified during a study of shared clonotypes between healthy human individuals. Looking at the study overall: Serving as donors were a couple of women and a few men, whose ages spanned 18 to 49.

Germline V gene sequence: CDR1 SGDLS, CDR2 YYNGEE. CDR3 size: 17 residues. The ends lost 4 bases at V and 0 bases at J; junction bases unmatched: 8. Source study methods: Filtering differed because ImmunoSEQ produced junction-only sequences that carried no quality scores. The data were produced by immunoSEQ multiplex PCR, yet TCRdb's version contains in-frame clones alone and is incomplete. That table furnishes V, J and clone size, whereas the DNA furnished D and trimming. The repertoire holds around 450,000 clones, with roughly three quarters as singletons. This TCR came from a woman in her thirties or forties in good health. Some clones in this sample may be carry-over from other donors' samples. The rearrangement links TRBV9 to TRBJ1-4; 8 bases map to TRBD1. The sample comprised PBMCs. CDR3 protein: CASSTGQGSATNEKLFF. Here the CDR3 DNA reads TGTGCCAGCAGCACCGGACAGGGATCTGCAACTAATGAAAAACTGTTTTTT.